These T cell receptor beta chains were read from a single sample in a study of Graves' ophthalmopathy and Graves' hyperthyroidism. Via MiXCR, TCRdb re-called the multiplex PCR reads, giving one row per CDR3 protein. The repertoire holds over 200,000 distinct CDR3 sequences, under 30% seen once, with about 9.1% in the top ten. Source material: peripheral blood. The receptors were sampled from a man aged 50 to 59 with Graves' ophthalmopathy. Each CDR3 is given with its conserved first and last residue. Fields, in order: J gene, V gene, D gene, clone size, CDR3 DNA, CDR3 protein. D genes are given only for firm matches. Size is omitted from some rows. Given values are once, few, many or a class for expanded clones.

J: TRBJ2-7; V: TRBV28; D: NA; size: many; DNA: TGTGCCAGCAGTAGCGAACACCGACTAGGGGGCGAGCAGTACTTC; CDR3: CASSSEHRLGGEQYF
J: TRBJ2-5; V: TRBV24-1; D: TRBD2; size: NA; DNA: TGTGCCACCAGTGATCCACGGACTAGCGGGGCAGAGACCCAGTACTTC; CDR3: CATSDPRTSGAETQYF
J: TRBJ2-5; V: TRBV10-3; D: TRBD1; size: NA; DNA: TGTGCCATCAGTGGAGGGGACGCCTCCCCAGGGGGAGAAGAGACCCAGTACTTC; CDR3: CAISGGDASPGGEETQYF
J: TRBJ2-5; V: TRBV6-5; D: NA; size: many; DNA: TGTGCCAGCAGTATCGCTGGGGTCGGTCCGACCCAAGAGACCCAGTACTTC; CDR3: CASSIAGVGPTQETQYF
J: TRBJ1-1; V: TRBV6-2/TRBV6-3; D: NA; size: NA; DNA: TGTGCCAGCACCCAGGGAGGGGCCTTTGAAGCTTTCTTT; CDR3: CASTQGGAFEAFF
J: TRBJ2-5; V: TRBV6-1; D: TRBD1; size: NA; DNA: TGTGCCAGCTGGGGCACAGGGGCCATCCAAGAGACCCAGTACTTC; CDR3: CASWGTGAIQETQYF
J: TRBJ2-7; V: TRBV7-6; D: NA; size: many; DNA: TGTGCCAGCAGCTTAATGGACGCCGGCTCCTACGAGCAGTACTTC; CDR3: CASSLMDAGSYEQYF
J: TRBJ1-2; V: TRBV19; D: NA; size: NA; DNA: TGTGCCAGTAGTATTTTGGGTGGCAGGAACTATGGCTACACCTTC; CDR3: CASSILGGRNYGYTF
J: TRBJ2-7; V: TRBV19; D: NA; size: many; DNA: TGTGCCAGTAGTCCGGACAGCAGTCTCGTCCAGTACTTC; CDR3: CASSPDSSLVQYF
J: TRBJ2-7; V: TRBV12-3/TRBV12-4; D: TRBD1; size: NA; DNA: TGTGCCAGCACCCTGGACAGGGACGTCCCCTACGAGCAGTACTTC; CDR3: CASTLDRDVPYEQYF
J: TRBJ2-5; V: TRBV6-5; D: TRBD2; size: NA; DNA: TGTGCCAGCAGTCACATAGCGGGAATCCGGGCGGAGACCCAGTACTTC; CDR3: CASSHIAGIRAETQYF
J: TRBJ2-7; V: TRBV11-1; D: NA; size: many; DNA: TGTGCCAGCAGCTTAGCGCCGGGGCGGTACGAGCAGTACTTC; CDR3: CASSLAPGRYEQYF
J: TRBJ2-5; V: TRBV29-1; D: NA; size: many; DNA: TGCAGCGCCGACGAGGGAGACAGTCAAGAGACCCAGTACTTC; CDR3: CSADEGDSQETQYF
J: TRBJ2-2; V: TRBV7-9; D: TRBD2; size: many; DNA: TGTGCCAGTTCACCGACTAGCGGGGCCCGGGAGCTGTTTTTT; CDR3: CASSPTSGARELFF
J: TRBJ2-7; V: TRBV2; D: NA; size: NA; DNA: TGTGCCAGCAGTATAAAGGTGGCAGAGACCAAATACGAGCAGTACTTC; CDR3: CASSIKVAETKYEQYF
J: TRBJ2-3; V: TRBV30; D: NA; size: many; DNA: TGTGCCTGGACAGGGAGCACAGATACGCAGTATTTT; CDR3: CAWTGSTDTQYF
J: TRBJ2-7; V: TRBV20-1; D: TRBD2; size: many; DNA: TGCAGTGCTAGAGATCCGACTAGCCCAATCTACTACGAGCAGTACTTC; CDR3: CSARDPTSPIYYEQYF
J: TRBJ2-7; V: TRBV28; D: NA; size: NA; DNA: TGTGCCAGCAGTTTGTACCTAGCCTACGAGCAGTACTTC; CDR3: CASSLYLAYEQYF
J: TRBJ2-5; V: TRBV6-2/TRBV6-3; D: NA; size: NA; DNA: TGTGCCAGCTCTGGTAGGGCGGAGACCGAGTACTTC; CDR3: CASSGRAETEYF
J: TRBJ1-6; V: TRBV5-6; D: NA; size: many; DNA: TGTGCCAGCAGCTTCAGGGATTCACCCCTCCACTTT; CDR3: CASSFRDSPLHF
J: TRBJ2-7; V: TRBV28; D: TRBD1; size: many; DNA: TGTGCCAGCAGTACCCCGACAGGGGCGCGCGAGCAGTACTTC; CDR3: CASSTPTGAREQYF
J: TRBJ2-7; V: TRBV7-2; D: NA; size: NA; DNA: TGTGCCAGCAGCTTATATCTTGTGGGCGAGCAGTACTTC; CDR3: CASSLYLVGEQYF
J: TRBJ2-7; V: TRBV10-2; D: TRBD1; size: NA; DNA: TGCGCCAGCAGTGAGTCGACAGGGGGGCAGTACTTC; CDR3: CASSESTGGQYF
J: TRBJ1-5; V: TRBV19; D: NA; size: many; DNA: TGTGCCAGTACCCCTAGGACGTCGGATCAGCCCCAGCATTTT; CDR3: CASTPRTSDQPQHF
J: TRBJ2-7; V: TRBV5-1; D: NA; size: many; DNA: TGCGCCAGCAGCTCGGGCTTGGGCGGGATGTTGTACGAGCAGTACTTC; CDR3: CASSSGLGGMLYEQYF
J: TRBJ2-7; V: TRBV27; D: NA; size: many; DNA: TGTGCCAGCAGTTTATCGGAGGGGGTCTACGAGCAGTACTTC; CDR3: CASSLSEGVYEQYF
J: TRBJ1-1; V: TRBV18; D: NA; size: many; DNA: TGTGCCAGCTCCGAACCGTTTCTAGGTGGTGAAGCTTTCTTT; CDR3: CASSEPFLGGEAFF
J: TRBJ2-7; V: TRBV6-1; D: NA; size: once; DNA: TGTGCCACTCTAGACGGCTACGAGCAGTACTTC; CDR3: CATLDGYEQYF
J: TRBJ2-2; V: TRBV12-3/TRBV12-4; D: NA; size: few; DNA: TGTGCCAGCACCTCAAGTCCGAACACCGGGGAGCTGTTTTTT; CDR3: CASTSSPNTGELFF
J: TRBJ1-1; V: TRBV5-1; D: NA; size: NA; DNA: TGCGCCAGCAGCTTACTGACACTGAACACTGAAGCTTTCTTT; CDR3: CASSLLTLNTEAFF
J: TRBJ2-5; V: TRBV30; D: NA; size: many; DNA: TGTGCCTGGGGACCGGGCCTGAGCCAAGAGACCCAGTACTTC; CDR3: CAWGPGLSQETQYF
J: TRBJ2-5; V: TRBV2; D: NA; size: many; DNA: TGTGCCAGCAGTGATAGTGTCAGCCTAGCATGGGAGACCCAGTACTTC; CDR3: CASSDSVSLAWETQYF
J: TRBJ2-7; V: TRBV20-1; D: TRBD2; size: many; DNA: TGCAGTGCTAGTGGGAGGGCCCATTACGAGCAGTACTTC; CDR3: CSASGRAHYEQYF
J: TRBJ2-3; V: TRBV20-1; D: NA; size: many; DNA: TGCAGTTCTCAGGGGCCCCACGACACAGATACGCAGTATTTT; CDR3: CSSQGPHDTDTQYF
J: TRBJ1-2; V: TRBV29-1; D: NA; size: many; DNA: TGCAGCGTGGGGGAGGGGAACTATGGCTACACCTTC; CDR3: CSVGEGNYGYTF
J: TRBJ1-6; V: TRBV27; D: TRBD1; size: NA; DNA: TGTGCCAGCAGTCCATTGACAGGGGTTTCACCCCTCCACTTT; CDR3: CASSPLTGVSPLHF
J: TRBJ2-7; V: TRBV6-2/TRBV6-3; D: TRBD1; size: NA; DNA: TGTGCCAGCAGTTCCCCGGGACAGGGGGAGTACGAGCAGTACTTC; CDR3: CASSSPGQGEYEQYF
J: TRBJ2-4; V: TRBV19; D: TRBD1; size: many; DNA: TGTGCCAGTAGACAGGGGGCGCGGGCCAAAAACATTCAGTACTTC; CDR3: CASRQGARAKNIQYF
J: TRBJ1-1; V: TRBV12-3/TRBV12-4; D: NA; size: once; DNA: TGTGCCAGCAGTGCCGATCGGTGGACTGAAGCTTTCTTT; CDR3: CASSADRWTEAFF
J: TRBJ1-5; V: TRBV19; D: TRBD1; size: many; DNA: TGTGCCAGTAATGGACAGGGGTACAATCAGCCCCAGCATTTT; CDR3: CASNGQGYNQPQHF
J: TRBJ1-2; V: TRBV6-1; D: TRBD1; size: NA; DNA: TGTGCCAGCAGTGAAGCTGAGGGGGCTCGGTTTAGCTACACCTTC; CDR3: CASSEAEGARFSYTF
J: TRBJ2-4; V: TRBV28; D: TRBD2; size: many; DNA: TGTGCCAGCAGTTTCTTAGCGGGGCCGATCCTAGCCAAAAACATTCAGTACTTC; CDR3: CASSFLAGPILAKNIQYF
J: TRBJ2-2; V: TRBV11-2; D: NA; size: many; DNA: TGTGCCAGCAGTTCGTTGGGGGCGGGGAACACCGGGGAGCTGTTTTTT; CDR3: CASSSLGAGNTGELFF
J: TRBJ1-2; V: TRBV19; D: NA; size: many; DNA: TGTGCCAGTAGTATAGGGGGGAGAAATGGCTACACCTTC; CDR3: CASSIGGRNGYTF
J: TRBJ2-6; V: TRBV6-2/TRBV6-3; D: NA; size: NA; DNA: TGTGCCAGCACCCTGAGAAGCTCTGGGGCCAACGTCCTGACTTTC; CDR3: CASTLRSSGANVLTF
J: TRBJ1-5; V: TRBV13; D: NA; size: many; DNA: TGTGCCAGCAGCTTATGGTTCTGTGAGGGTTTGATAGGCAATCAGCCCCAGCATTTT; CDR3: CASSLWFCEGLIGNQPQHF
J: TRBJ2-4; V: TRBV6-1; D: TRBD1; size: many; DNA: TGTGCCAGCAGTGACCTGGACAGGGTACGCAAAAACATTCAGTACTTC; CDR3: CASSDLDRVRKNIQYF
J: TRBJ2-2; V: TRBV10-3; D: NA; size: NA; DNA: TGTGCCACTTACCCCAGGCTGGCGCGAGGCACCGGGGAGCTGTTTTTT; CDR3: CATYPRLARGTGELFF
J: TRBJ2-4; V: TRBV7-2; D: NA; size: NA; DNA: TGTGCCAGCAGCTACGGGACGTTTCAGTACTTC; CDR3: CASSYGTFQYF
J: TRBJ2-2; V: TRBV18; D: NA; size: many; DNA: TGTGCCAGCTCACCAGCAGGGCTCGCGAACACCGGGGAGCTGTTTTTT; CDR3: CASSPAGLANTGELFF
J: TRBJ2-5; V: TRBV6-2/TRBV6-3; D: NA; size: few; DNA: TGTGCCACCGCGGATTCCTGGGGGGAGACCCAGTACTTC; CDR3: CATADSWGETQYF
J: TRBJ2-2; V: TRBV7-3; D: NA; size: NA; DNA: TGTGCCAGCAGCCTGACGGATACGAACACCGGGGAGCTGTTTTTT; CDR3: CASSLTDTNTGELFF